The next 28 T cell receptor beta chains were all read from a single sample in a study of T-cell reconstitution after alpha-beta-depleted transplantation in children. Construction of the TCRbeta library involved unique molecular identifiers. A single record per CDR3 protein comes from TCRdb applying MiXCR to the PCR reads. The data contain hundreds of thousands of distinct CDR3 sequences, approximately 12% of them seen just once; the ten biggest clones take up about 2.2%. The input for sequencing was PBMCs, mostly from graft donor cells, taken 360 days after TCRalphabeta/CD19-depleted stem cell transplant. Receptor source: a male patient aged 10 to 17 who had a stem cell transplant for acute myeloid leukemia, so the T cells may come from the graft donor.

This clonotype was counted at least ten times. Here the CDR3 reads CSVTGTGTYNEQFF. The CDR3, as DNA: TGCAGCGTTACCGGGACAGGTACCTACAATGAGCAGTTCTTC. The chain joins TRBV29-1 to TRBJ2-1, with TRBD1 matching over 8 bases. V trimming: 5 bases; J trimming: 2 bases; junction bases outside the gene matches: 5. Germline V lookup: CDR1 SQVTM, CDR2 ANQGSEA. This CDR3 is built from 14 residues.

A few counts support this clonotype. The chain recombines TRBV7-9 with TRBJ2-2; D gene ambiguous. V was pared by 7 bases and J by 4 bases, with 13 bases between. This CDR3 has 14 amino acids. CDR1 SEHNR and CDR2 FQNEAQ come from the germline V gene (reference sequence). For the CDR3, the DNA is TGTGCCAGCACCCTCGAAGGGTCCACCGGGGAGCTGTTTTTT. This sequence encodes CASTLEGSTGELFF.

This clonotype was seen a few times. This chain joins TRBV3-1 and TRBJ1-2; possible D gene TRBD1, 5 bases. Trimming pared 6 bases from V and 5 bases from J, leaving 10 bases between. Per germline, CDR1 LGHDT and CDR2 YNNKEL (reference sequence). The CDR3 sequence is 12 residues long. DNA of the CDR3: TGTGCCAGCAGATCAGGGAGGTATGGCTACACCTTC. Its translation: CASRSGRYGYTF.

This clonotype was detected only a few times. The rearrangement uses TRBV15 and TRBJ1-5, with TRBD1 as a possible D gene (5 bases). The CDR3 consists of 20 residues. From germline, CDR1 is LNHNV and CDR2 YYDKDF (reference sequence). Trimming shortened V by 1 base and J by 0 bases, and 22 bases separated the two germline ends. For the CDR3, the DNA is TGTGCCACCAGCAGAGTGCCCCAGGGATCCCCTGGCGATAGCAATCAGCCCCAGCATTTT. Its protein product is CATSRVPQGSPGDSNQPQHF.

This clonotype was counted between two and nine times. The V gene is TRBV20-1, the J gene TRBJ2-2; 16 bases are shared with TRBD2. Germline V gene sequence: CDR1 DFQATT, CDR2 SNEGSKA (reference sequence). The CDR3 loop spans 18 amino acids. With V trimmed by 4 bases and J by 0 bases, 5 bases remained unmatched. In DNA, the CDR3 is TGCAGTGCTACCGGGACTAGCGGGAGGGAAGCGAACACCGGGGAGCTGTTTTTT. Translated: CSATGTSGREANTGELFF.

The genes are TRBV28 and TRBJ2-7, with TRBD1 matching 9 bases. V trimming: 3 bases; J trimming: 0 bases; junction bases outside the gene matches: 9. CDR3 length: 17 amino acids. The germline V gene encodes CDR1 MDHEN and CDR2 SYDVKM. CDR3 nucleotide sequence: TGTGCCAGCAGTTTGGTGGACAGGGGTCCCATCTCCTACGAGCAGTACTTC. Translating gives CASSLVDRGPISYEQYF.

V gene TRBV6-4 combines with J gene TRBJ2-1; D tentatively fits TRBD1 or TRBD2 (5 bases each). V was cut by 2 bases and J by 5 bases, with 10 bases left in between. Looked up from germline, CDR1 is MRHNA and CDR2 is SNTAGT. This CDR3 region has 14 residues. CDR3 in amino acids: CASSDTGTNNEQFF. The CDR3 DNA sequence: TGTGCCAGCAGTGACACGGGGACCAACAATGAGCAGTTCTTC.

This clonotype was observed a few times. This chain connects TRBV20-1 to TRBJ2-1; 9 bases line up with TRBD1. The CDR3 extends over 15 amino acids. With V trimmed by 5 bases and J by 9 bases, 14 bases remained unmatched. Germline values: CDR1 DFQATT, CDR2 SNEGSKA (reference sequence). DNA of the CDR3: TGCAGTGCTGCTCCGGGACAGGGAGTGTCCGCTGAGCAGTTCTTC. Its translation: CSAAPGQGVSAEQFF.

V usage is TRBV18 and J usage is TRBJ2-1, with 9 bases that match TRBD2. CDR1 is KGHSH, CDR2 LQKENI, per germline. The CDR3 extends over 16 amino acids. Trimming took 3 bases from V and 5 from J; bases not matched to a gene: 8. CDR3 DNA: TGTGCCAGCTCACCGGTGGCGGGAGGGGACCACAATGAGCAGTTCTTC. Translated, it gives CASSPVAGGDHNEQFF.

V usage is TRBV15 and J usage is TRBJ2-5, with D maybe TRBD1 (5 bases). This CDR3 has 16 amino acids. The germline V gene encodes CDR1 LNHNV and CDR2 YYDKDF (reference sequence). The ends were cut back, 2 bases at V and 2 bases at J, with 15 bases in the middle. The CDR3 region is CATSRSPGHPQETQYF. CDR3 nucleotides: TGTGCCACCAGCAGATCTCCCGGACACCCTCAAGAGACCCAGTACTTC.

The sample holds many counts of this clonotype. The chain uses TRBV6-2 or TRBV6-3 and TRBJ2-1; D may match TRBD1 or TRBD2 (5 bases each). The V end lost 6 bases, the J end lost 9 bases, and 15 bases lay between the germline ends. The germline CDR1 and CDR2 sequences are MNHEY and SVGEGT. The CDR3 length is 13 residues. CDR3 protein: CASRAGVGVEQFF. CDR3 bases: TGTGCCAGCAGGGCGGGTGTAGGGGTTGAGCAGTTCTTC.

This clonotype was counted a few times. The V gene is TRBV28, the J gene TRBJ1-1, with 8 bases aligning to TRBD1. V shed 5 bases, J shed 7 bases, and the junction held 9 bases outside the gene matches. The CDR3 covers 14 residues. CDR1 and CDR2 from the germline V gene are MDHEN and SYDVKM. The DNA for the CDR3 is TGTGCCAGCAGTCCTGACAGGGGTCATGGTGAAGCTTTCTTT. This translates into CASSPDRGHGEAFF.

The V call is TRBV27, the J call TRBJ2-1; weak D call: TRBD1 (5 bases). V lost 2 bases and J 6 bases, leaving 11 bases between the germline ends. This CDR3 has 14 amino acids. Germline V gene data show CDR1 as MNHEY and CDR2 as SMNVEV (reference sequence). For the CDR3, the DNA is TGTGCCAGCAGTTTAGGAAGGGGCGGCAATGAGCAGTTCTTC. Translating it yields CASSLGRGGNEQFF.

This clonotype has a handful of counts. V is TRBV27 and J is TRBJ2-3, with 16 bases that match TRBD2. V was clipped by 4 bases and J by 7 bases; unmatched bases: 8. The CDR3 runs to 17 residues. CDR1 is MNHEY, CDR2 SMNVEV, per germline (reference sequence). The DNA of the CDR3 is TGTGCCAGCAGTTCCGGGACTAGCGGGAGGGCTGGTAATACGCAGTATTTT. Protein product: CASSSGTSGRAGNTQYF.

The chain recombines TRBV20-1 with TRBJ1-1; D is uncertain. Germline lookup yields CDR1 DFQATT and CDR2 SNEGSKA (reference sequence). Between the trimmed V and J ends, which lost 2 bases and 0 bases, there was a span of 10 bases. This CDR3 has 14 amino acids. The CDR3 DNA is TGCAGTGCTAGAAAGGGCCTTTTGAACACTGAAGCTTTCTTT. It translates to CSARKGLLNTEAFF.

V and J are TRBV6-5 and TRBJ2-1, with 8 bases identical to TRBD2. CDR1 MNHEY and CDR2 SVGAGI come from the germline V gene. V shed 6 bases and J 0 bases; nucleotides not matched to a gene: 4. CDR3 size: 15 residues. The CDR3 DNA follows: TGTGCCAGCAGGTATCTAGCGGGCTCCTACAATGAGCAGTTCTTC. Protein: CASRYLAGSYNEQFF.

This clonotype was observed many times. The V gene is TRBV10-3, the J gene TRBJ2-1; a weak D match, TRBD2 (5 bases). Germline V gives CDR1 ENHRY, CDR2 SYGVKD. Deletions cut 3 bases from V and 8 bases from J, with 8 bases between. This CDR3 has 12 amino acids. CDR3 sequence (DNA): TGTGCCATCAGTGATCGAGCGGATGAGCAGTTCTTC. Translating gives CAISDRADEQFF.

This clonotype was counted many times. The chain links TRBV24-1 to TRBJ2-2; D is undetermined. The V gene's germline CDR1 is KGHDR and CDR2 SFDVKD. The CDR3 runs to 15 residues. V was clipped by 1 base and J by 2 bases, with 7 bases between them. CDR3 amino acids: CATSDFPINTGELFF. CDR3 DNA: TGTGCCACCAGTGATTTCCCGATTAACACCGGGGAGCTGTTTTTT.

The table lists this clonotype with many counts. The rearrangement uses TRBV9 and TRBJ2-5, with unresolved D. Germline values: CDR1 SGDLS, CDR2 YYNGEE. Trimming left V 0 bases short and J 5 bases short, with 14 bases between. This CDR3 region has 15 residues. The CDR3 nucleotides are TGTGCCAGCAGCGTAGGCCCCCAAGGAAGGGAGACCCAGTACTTC. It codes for CASSVGPQGRETQYF.

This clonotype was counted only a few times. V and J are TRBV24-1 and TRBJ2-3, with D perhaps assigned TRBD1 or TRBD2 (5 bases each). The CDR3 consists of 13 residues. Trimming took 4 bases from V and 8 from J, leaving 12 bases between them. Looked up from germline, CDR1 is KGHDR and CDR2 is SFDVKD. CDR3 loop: CATSETFGATQYF. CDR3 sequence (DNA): TGTGCCACCAGTGAGACGTTCGGGGCTACGCAGTATTTT.

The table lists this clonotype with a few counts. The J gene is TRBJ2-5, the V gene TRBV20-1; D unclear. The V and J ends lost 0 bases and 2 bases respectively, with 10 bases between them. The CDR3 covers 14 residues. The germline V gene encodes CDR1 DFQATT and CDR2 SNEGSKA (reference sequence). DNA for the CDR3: TGCAGTGCTAGAGAGGTTGTGGTACAAGAGACCCAGTACTTC. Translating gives CSAREVVVQETQYF.

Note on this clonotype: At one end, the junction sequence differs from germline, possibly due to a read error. CDR3 protein: CSSSSQGDGTEAFF. The CDR3 DNA reads as TGTTCCAGCAGCTCACAGGGGGATGGCACTGAAGCTTTCTTT. The V call is TRBV7-9, the J call TRBJ1-1, with 8 bases identical to TRBD1. Per the germline V gene, CDR1 is SEHNR and CDR2 is FQNEAQ (reference sequence). This CDR3 is built from 14 residues.

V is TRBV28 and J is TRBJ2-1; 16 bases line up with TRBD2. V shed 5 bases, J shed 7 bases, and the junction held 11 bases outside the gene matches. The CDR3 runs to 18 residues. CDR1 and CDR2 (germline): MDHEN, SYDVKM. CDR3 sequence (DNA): TGTGCCAGCAGTGGGGGACTAGCGGGAGGGACTTGGTGGAATGAGCAGTTCTTC. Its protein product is CASSGGLAGGTWWNEQFF.

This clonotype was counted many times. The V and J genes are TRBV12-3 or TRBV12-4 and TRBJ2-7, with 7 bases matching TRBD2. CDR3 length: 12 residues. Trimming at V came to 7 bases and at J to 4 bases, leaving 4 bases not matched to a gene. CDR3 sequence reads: CASTFGGYEQYF. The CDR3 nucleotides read TGTGCCAGCACCTTCGGGGGGTACGAGCAGTACTTC.

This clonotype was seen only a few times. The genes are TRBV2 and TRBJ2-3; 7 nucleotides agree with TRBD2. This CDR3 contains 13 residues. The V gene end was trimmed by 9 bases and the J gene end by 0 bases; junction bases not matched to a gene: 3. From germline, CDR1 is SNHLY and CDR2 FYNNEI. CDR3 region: CASPGLSTDTQYF. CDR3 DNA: TGTGCCAGTCCGGGACTAAGCACAGATACGCAGTATTTT.

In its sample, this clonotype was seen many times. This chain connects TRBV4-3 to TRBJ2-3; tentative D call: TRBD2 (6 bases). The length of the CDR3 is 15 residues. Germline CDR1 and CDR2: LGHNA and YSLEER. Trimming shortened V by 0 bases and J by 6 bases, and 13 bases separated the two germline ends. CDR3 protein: CASSQDTGSVDTQYF. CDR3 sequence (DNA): TGCGCCAGCAGCCAAGACACCGGGAGTGTGGATACGCAGTATTTT.

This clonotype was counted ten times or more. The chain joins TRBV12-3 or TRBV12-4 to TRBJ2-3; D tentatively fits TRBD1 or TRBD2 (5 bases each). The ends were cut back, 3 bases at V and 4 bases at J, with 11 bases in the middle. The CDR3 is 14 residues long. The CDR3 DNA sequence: TGTGCCAGCAGTTTCCAAGGGACCTCAGATACGCAGTATTTT. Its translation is CASSFQGTSDTQYF.

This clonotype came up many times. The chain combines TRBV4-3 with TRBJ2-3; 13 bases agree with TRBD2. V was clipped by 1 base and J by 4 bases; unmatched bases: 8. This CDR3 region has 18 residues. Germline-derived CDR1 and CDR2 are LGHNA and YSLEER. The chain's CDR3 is CASSQGWTSGSWSDTQYF. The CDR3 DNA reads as TGCGCCAGCAGCCAAGGTTGGACTAGCGGGAGTTGGTCAGATACGCAGTATTTT.